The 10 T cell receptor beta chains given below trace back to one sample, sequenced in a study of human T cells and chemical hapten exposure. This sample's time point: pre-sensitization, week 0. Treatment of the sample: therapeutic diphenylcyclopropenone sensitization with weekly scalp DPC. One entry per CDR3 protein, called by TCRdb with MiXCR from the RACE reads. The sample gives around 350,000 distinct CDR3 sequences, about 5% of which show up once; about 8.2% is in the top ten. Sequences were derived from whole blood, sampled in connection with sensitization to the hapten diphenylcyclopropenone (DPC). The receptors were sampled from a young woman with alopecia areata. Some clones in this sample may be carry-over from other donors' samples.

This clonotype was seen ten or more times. The CDR3 DNA follows: TGTGCCAGCAGCAGGGACAGTCGGGCTTTCTTT. Its translation: CASSRDSRAFF. The chain employs TRBV12-3 or TRBV12-4 and TRBJ1-1; 7 bases align to TRBD1. Trimming took 6 bases from V and 11 from J; bases not matched to a gene: 6. This CDR3 is built from 11 residues.

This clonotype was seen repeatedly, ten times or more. CDR3 sequence (DNA): TGTGCCAGCAGCCAGGGGACAGCAAACGAGCAGTACTTC. Amino acids: CASSQGTANEQYF. V gene TRBV3-1 combines with J gene TRBJ2-7, with 7 bases lining up with TRBD1. The germline V gene encodes CDR1 LGHDT and CDR2 YNNKEL (reference sequence). The length of the CDR3 is 13 residues. Losses at the gene ends were 3 bases for V and 5 bases for J; bases not matched to a gene: 4.

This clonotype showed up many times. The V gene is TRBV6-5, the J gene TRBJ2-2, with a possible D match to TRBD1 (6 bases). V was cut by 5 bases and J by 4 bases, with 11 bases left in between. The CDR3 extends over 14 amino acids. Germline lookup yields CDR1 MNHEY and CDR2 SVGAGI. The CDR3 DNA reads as TGTGCCAGCAGTGGGGACACTTTCACCGGGGAGCTGTTTTTT. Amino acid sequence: CASSGDTFTGELFF.

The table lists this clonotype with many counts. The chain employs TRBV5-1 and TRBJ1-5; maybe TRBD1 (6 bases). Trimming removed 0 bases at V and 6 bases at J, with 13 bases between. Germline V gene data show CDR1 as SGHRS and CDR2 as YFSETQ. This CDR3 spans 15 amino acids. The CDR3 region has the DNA TGCGCCAGCAGCTTGGCGGGGGGGCTTTTTCAGCCCCAGCATTTT. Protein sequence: CASSLAGGLFQPQHF.

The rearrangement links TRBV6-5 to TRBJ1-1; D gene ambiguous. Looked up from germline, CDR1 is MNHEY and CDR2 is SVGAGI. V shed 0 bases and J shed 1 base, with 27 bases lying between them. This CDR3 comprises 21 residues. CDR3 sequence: CASSYSSTVSSWLRQNTEAFF. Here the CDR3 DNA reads TGTGCCAGCAGTTACTCGAGCACCGTTAGCTCATGGCTTCGACAGAACACTGAAGCTTTCTTT.

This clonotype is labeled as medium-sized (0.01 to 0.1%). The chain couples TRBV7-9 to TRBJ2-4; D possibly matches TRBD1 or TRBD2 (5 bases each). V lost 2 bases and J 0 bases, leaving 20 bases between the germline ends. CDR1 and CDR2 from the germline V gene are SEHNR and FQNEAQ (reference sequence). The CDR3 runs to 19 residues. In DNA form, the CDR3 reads TGTGCCAGCAGCTTAATCGGGGCGGTTACCCCACTAGCCAAAAACATTCAGTACTTC. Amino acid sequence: CASSLIGAVTPLAKNIQYF.

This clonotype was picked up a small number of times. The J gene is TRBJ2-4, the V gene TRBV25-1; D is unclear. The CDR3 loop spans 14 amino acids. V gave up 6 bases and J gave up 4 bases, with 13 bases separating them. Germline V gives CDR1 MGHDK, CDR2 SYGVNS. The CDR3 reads CASSPGSGKNIQYF. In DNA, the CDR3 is TGTGCCAGCAGCCCCGGTTCGGGTAAAAACATTCAGTACTTC.

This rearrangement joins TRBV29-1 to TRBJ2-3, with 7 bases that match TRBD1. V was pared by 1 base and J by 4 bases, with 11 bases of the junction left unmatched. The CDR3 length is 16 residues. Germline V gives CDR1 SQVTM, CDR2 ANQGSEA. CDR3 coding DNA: TGCAGCGTTGAAGTCGTAAAGGGGGCTGATCCAGATACGCAGTATTTT. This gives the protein CSVEVVKGADPDTQYF.

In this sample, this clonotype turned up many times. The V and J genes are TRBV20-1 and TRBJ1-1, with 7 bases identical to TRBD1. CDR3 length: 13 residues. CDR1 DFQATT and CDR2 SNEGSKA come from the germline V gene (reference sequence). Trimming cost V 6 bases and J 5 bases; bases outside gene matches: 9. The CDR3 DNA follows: TGCAGTGCGAGCAGGGGGGTTGGGACTGAAGCTTTCTTT. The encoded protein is CSASRGVGTEAFF.

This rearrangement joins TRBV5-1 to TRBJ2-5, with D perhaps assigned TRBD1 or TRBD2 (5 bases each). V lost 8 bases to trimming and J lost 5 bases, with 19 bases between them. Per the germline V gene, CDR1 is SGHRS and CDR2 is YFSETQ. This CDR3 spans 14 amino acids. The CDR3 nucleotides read TGCGCCAGTATAACGGGACCCTCGGGGGAGACCCAGTACTTC. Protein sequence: CASITGPSGETQYF.